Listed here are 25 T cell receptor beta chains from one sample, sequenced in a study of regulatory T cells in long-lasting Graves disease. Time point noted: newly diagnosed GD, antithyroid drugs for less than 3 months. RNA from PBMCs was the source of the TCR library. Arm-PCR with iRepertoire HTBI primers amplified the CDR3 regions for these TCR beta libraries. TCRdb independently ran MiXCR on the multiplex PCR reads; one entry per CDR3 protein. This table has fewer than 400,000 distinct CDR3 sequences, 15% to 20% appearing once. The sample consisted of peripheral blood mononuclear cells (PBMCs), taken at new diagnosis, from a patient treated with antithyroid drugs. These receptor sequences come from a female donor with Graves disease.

The CDR3 region is CASSSPWRGNLNTEAFF. The CDR3 nucleotides read TGTGCCAGCAGTTCCCCGTGGCGAGGGAACCTGAACACTGAAGCTTTCTTT. The chain is built from TRBV27 and TRBJ1-1, with D uncertain. V was clipped by 4 bases and J by 0 bases, with 18 bases between them. CDR3 length: 17 residues. Germline V lookup: CDR1 MNHEY, CDR2 SMNVEV (reference sequence).

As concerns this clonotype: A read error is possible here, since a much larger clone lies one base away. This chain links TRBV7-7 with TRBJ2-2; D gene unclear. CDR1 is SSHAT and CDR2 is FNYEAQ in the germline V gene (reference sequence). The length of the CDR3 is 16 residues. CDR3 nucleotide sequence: TGTGCTATCAGCTTAGATCAGATAGGACGGACCGGGGAGCTGTTTTTT. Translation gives CAISLDQIGRTGELFF.

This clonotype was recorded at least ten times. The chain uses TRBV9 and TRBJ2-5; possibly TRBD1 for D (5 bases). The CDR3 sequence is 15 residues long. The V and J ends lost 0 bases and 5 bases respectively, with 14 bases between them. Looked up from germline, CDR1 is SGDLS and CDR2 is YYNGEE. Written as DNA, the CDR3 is TGTGCCAGCAGCGTAGAGGGCAGGGTTGGCGAGACCCAGTACTTC. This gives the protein CASSVEGRVGETQYF.

In DNA form, the CDR3 reads TGTGCCAGCAGCTTAACCCAAGGGGTTCAGTTCTTC. The encoded protein is CASSLTQGVQFF. The chain links TRBV7-3 to TRBJ2-1, with TRBD1 as a possible D gene (5 bases). The V gene lost 0 bases and the J gene lost 13 bases, with 10 bases spanning the gap. The CDR3 length is 12 residues. Germline CDR1 and CDR2: SGHTA and FQGTGA.

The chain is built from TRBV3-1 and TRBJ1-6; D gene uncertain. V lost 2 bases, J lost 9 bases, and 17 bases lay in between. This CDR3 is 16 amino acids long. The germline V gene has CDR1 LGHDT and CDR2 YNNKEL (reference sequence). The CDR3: CASSQHRTDLSSPLHF. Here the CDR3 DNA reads TGTGCCAGCAGCCAACATCGGACGGACCTGAGTTCACCCCTCCACTTT.

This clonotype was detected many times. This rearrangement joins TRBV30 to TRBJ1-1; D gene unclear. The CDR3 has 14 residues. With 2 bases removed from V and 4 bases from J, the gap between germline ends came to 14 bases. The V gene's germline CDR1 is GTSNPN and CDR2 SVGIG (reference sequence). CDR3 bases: TGTGCCTGGAGTAGGAGGACGGTGGGCACTGAAGCTTTCTTT. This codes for CAWSRRTVGTEAFF.

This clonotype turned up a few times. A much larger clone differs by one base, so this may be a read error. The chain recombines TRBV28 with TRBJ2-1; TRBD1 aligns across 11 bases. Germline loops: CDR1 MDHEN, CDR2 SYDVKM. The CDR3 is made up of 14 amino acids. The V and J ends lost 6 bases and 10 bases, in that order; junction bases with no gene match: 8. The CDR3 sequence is CASRDRGPLHEQFF. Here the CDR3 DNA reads TGTGCCAGCAGGGACAGGGGGCCCCTGCACGAGCAGTTCTTC.

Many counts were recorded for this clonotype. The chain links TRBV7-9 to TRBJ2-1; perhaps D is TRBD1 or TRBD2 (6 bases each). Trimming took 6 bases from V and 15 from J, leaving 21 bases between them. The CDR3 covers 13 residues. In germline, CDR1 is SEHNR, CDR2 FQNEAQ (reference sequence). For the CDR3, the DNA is TGTGCCAGCAGTACTACCGGGGGCGGAAAGTGGTTCTTC. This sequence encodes CASSTTGGGKWFF. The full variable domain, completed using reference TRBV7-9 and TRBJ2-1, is DTGVSQNPRHKITKRGQNVTFRCDPISEHNRLYWYRQTLGQGPEFLTYFQNEAQLEKSRLLSDRFSAERPKGSFSTLEIQRTEQGDSAMYLCASSTTGGGKWFFGPGTRLTVL.

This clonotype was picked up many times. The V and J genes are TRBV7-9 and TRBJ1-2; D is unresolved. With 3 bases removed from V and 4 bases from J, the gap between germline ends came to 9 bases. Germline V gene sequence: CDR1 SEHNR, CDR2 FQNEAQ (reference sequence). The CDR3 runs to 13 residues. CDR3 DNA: TGTGCCAGCAGCTTGGAAGGGATCTATGGCTACACCTTC. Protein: CASSLEGIYGYTF.

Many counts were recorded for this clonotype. The CDR3 reads CASSSSERGGTDTQYF. CDR3 bases: TGTGCCAGCAGCAGCTCCGAGAGGGGTGGCACAGATACGCAGTATTTT. This chain uses TRBV7-2 with TRBJ2-3, with D perhaps TRBD1 or TRBD2 (5 bases each). Germline values: CDR1 SGHTA, CDR2 FQGNSA. V lost 5 bases and J 1 base, leaving 16 bases between the germline ends. The CDR3 sequence is 16 residues long.

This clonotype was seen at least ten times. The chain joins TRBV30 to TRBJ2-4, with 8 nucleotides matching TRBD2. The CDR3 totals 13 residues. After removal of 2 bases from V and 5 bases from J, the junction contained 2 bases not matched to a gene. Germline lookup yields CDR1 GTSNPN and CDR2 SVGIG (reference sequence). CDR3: CAWSRAGENIQYF. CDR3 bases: TGTGCCTGGAGTCGAGCGGGGGAAAACATTCAGTACTTC.

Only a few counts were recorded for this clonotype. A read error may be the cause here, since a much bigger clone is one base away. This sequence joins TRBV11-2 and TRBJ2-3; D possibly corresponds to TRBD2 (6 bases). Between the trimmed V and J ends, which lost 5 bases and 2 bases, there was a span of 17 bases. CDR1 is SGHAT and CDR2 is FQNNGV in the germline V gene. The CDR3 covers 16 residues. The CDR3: CASSGLTSTATDTQYF. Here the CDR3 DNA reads TGTGCCAGCAGCGGGCTGACTAGTACGGCCACAGATACGCAGTATTTT.

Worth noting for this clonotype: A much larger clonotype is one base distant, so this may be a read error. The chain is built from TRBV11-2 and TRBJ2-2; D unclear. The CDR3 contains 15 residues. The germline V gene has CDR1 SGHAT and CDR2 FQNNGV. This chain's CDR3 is CAGSLDPRDTGELFF. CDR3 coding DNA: TGTGCCGGCAGCTTAGACCCTAGAGACACCGGGGAGCTGTTTTTT.

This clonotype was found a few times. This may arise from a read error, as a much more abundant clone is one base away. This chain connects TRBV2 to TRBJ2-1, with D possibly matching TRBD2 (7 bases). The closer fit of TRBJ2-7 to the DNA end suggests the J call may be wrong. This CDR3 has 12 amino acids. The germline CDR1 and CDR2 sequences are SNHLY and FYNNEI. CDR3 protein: CASKGGYNEQYF. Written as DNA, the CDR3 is TGTGCCAGCAAGGGGGGGTACAATGAGCAGTACTTC.

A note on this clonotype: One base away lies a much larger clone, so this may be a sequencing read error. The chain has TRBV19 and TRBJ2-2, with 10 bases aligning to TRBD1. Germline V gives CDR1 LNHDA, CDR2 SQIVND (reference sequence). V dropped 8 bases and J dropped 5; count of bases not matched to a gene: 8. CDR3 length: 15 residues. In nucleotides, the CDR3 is TGTGCCAGTGAAGACAGGGGGCAATGGACCGGGGAGCTGTTTTTT. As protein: CASEDRGQWTGELFF.

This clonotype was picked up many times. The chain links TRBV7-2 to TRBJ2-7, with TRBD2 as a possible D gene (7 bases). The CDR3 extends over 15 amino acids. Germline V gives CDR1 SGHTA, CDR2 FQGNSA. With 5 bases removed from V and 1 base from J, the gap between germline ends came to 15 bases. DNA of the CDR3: TGTGCCAGCAGCCAGGGAGGGACAACTTCCTACGAGCAGTACTTC. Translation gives CASSQGGTTSYEQYF.

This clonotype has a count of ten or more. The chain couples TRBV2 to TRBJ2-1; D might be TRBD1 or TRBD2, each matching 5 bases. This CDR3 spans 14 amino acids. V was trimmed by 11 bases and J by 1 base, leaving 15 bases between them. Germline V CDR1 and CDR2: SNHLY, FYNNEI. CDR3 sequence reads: CAARRGLSYNEQFF. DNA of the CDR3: TGTGCCGCGAGACGGGGCCTTTCCTACAATGAGCAGTTCTTC.

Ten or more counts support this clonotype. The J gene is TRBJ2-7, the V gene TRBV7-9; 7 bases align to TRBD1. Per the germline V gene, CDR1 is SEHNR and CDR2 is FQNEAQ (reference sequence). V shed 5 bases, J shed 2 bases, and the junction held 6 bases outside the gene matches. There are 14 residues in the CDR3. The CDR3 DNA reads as TGTGCCAGCAGCGGGACAGAGAGAACCTACGAGCAGTACTTC. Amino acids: CASSGTERTYEQYF.

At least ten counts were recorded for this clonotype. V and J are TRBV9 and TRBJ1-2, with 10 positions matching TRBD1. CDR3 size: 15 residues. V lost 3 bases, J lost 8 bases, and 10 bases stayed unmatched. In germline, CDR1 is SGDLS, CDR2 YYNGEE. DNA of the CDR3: TGTGCCAGCAGCGGTCGGGGACAGGGGATGTTCGGCTACACCTTC. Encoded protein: CASSGRGQGMFGYTF.

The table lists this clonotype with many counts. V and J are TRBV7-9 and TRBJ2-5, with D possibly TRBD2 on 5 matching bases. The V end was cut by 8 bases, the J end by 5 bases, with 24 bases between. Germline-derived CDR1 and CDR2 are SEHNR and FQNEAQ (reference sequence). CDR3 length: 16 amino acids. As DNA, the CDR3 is TGTGCCAGCGACAAAGGAGGAAAACCACGATGGGAGACCCAGTACTTC. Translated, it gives CASDKGGKPRWETQYF.

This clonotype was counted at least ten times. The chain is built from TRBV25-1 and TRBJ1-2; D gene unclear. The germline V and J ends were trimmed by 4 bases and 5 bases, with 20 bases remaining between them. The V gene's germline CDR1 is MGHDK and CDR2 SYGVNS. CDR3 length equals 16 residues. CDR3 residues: CASSATRTLGDYGYTF. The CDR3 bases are TGTGCCAGCAGTGCCACCCGCACTCTTGGAGATTATGGCTACACCTTC.

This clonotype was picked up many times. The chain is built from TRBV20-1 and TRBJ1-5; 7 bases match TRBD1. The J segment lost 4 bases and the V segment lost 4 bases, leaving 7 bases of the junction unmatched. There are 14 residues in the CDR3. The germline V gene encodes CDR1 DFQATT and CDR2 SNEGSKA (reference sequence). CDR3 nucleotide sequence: TGCAGTGCTACTTCAGGACAGGTAAATCAGCCCCAGCATTTT. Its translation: CSATSGQVNQPQHF.

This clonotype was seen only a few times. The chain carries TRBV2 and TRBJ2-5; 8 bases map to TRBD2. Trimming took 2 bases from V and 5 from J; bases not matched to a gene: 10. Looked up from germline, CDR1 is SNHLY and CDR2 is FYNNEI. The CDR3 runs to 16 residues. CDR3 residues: CASSEIGGRQWETQYF. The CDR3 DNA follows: TGTGCCAGCAGTGAAATTGGCGGGAGGCAGTGGGAGACCCAGTACTTC. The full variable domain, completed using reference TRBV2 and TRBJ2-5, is EPEVTQTPSHQVTQMGQEVILRCVPISNHLYFYWYRQILGQKVEFLVSFYNNEISEKSEIFDDQFSVERPDGSNFTLKIRSTKLEDSAMYFCASSEIGGRQWETQYFGPGTRLLVL.

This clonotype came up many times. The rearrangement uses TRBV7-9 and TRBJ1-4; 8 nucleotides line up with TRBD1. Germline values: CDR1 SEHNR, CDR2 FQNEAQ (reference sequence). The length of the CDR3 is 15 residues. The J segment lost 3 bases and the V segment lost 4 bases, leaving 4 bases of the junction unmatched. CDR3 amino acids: CASSSDRGANEKLFF. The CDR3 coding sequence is TGTGCCAGCAGCTCCGACAGGGGAGCTAATGAAAAACTGTTTTTT. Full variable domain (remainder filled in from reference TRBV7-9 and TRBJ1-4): DTGVSQNPRHKITKRGQNVTFRCDPISEHNRLYWYRQTLGQGPEFLTYFQNEAQLEKSRLLSDRFSAERPKGSFSTLEIQRTEQGDSAMYLCASSSDRGANEKLFFGSGTQLSVL.

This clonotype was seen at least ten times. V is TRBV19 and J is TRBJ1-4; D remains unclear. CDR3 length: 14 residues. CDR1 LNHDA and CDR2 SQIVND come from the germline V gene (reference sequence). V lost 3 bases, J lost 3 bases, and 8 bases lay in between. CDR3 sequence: CASSIQSSNEKLFF. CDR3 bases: TGTGCCAGTAGTATTCAGAGTTCTAATGAAAAACTGTTTTTT. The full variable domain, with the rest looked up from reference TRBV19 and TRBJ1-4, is DGGITQSPKYLFRKEGQNVTLSCEQNLNHDAMYWYRQDPGQGLRLIYYSQIVNDFQKGDIAEGYSVSREKKESFPLTVTSAQKNPTAFYLCASSIQSSNEKLFFGSGTQLSVL.